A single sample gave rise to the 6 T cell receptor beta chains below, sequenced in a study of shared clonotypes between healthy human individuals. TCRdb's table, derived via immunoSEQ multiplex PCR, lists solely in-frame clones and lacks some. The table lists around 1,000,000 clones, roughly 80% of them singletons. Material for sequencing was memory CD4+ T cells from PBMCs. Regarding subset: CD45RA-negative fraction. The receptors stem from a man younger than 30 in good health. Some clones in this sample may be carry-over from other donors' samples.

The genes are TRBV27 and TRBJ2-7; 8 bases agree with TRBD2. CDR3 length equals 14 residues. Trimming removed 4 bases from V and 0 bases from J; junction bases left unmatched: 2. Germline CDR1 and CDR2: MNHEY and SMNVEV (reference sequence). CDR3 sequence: CASSSSGGSYEQYF. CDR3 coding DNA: TGTGCCAGCAGTTCCAGCGGGGGCTCCTACGAGCAGTACTTC.

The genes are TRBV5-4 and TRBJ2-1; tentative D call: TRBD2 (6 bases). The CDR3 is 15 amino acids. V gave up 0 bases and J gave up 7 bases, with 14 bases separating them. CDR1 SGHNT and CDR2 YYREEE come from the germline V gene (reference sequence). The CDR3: CASSLATGVGNEQFF. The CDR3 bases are TGTGCCAGCAGCTTGGCAACGGGAGTGGGTAATGAGCAGTTCTTC.

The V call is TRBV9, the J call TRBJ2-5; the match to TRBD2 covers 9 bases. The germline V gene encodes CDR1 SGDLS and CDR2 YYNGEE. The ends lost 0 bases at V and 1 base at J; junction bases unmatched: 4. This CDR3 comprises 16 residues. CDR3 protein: CASSVGPTSGQETQYF. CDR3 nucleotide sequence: TGTGCCAGCAGCGTAGGGCCGACTAGCGGCCAAGAGACCCAGTACTTC.

CDR3 DNA: TGTGCCAGCAGACGGGGACAGGGGGCGCTTGACACCGGGGAGCTGTTTTTT. This codes for CASRRGQGALDTGELFF. This chain links TRBV11-3 with TRBJ2-2, with TRBD1 identical over 12 bases. Germline values: CDR1 SGHNT, CDR2 YENEEA. V dropped 6 bases and J dropped 3; count of bases not matched to a gene: 8. This CDR3 contains 17 residues.

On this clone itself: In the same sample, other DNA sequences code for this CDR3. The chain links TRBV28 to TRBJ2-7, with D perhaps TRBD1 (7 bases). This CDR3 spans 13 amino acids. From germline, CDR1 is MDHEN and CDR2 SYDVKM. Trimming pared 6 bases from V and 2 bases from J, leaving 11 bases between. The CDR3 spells CASSAGGTYEQYF. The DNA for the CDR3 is TGTGCCAGCAGCGCAGGGGGGACCTACGAGCAGTACTTC.

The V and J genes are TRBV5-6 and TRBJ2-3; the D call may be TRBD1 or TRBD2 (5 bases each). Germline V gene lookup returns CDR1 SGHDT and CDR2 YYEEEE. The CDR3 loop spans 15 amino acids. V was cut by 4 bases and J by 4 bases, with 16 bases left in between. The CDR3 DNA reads TGTGCCAGCAGCCCGGTTTGGGGGAACCCAGATACGCAGTATTTT. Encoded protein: CASSPVWGNPDTQYF.